These T cell receptor beta chains were read from a single sample in a study of regulatory T cells in long-lasting Graves disease. TCRdb passed the multiplex PCR reads through MiXCR, listing each CDR3 protein once. This sample carries about 500,000 distinct CDR3 sequences, about 12% of them seen once, and the ten largest clones take about 8.9%. This sample was shared with a second study, whose subject was T cells in Graves' hyperthyroidism and ophthalmopathy.

Sequenced here: peripheral blood mononuclear cells (PBMCs), sampled at new diagnosis, from a patient treated with antithyroid drugs. The receptors shown here come from a young woman with Graves disease. Both conserved end residues are part of each CDR3. D genes are given only for firm matches. The size of a clone is reported for some rows only, either as once, few or many, or as a class for expanded clones.

NA | TRBJ2-3 | 14 | NA | TRBV6-5 | CASSYQVQGDTQYF | TGTGCCAGCAGTTACCAGGTACAGGGAGATACGCAGTATTTT
few | TRBJ1-5 | 14 | NA | TRBV10-2 | CASSEFSEDQPQHF | TGCGCCAGCAGTGAATTCTCAGAGGATCAGCCCCAGCATTTT
few | TRBJ1-2 | 14 | NA | TRBV19 | CATRRGSANYGYTF | TGTGCCACCAGGCGGGGCTCAGCTAACTATGGCTACACCTTC
many | TRBJ1-6 | 14 | TRBD1 | TRBV18 | CASSPDRGNSPLHF | TGTGCCAGCAGCCCCGACAGGGGGAATTCACCCCTCCACTTT
many | TRBJ2-3 | 14 | TRBD2 | TRBV29-1 | CSARLAGMADTQYF | TGCAGCGCCCGACTAGCGGGAATGGCAGATACGCAGTATTTT
NA | TRBJ1-5 | 15 | NA | TRBV11-3 | CASSLGSRPNQPQHF | TGTGCCAGCAGCTTAGGTTCCAGACCGAATCAGCCCCAGCATTTT
many | TRBJ2-1 | 15 | NA | TRBV7-2 | CASSLEGHTLNEQFF | TGTGCCAGCAGCTTAGAAGGCCACACCCTCAATGAGCAGTTCTTC
NA | TRBJ2-7 | 12 | NA | TRBV28 | CASSQGIYEQYF | TGTGCCAGCAGTCAGGGGATTTACGAGCAGTACTTC
NA | TRBJ2-1 | 14 | NA | TRBV7-9 | CASSGDRIDNEQFF | TGTGCCAGCAGCGGCGATAGGATTGACAATGAGCAGTTCTTC
NA | TRBJ1-1 | 11 | NA | TRBV3-1 | CASSRAAGAFF | TGTGCCAGCAGCCGAGCCGCGGGAGCTTTCTTT
many | TRBJ1-1 | 18 | NA | TRBV9 | CASSPTMGGEAMNTEAFF | TGTGCCAGCAGCCCGACGATGGGGGGGGAGGCCATGAACACTGAAGCTTTCTTT
few | TRBJ2-1 | 15 | TRBD2 | TRBV10-2 | CASSDGAGGFNEQFF | TGCGCCAGCAGTGATGGAGCGGGAGGGTTCAATGAGCAGTTCTTC
NA | TRBJ2-2 | 17 | TRBD2 | TRBV20-1 | CSASLGGLAVNTGELFF | TGCAGTGCTAGTCTTGGGGGACTAGCGGTGAACACCGGGGAGCTGTTTTTT
few | TRBJ2-2 | 17 | TRBD2 | TRBV5-1 | CASSSNLAGVNTGELFF | TGCGCCAGCAGCTCAAATCTAGCGGGAGTAAACACCGGGGAGCTGTTTTTT
many | TRBJ2-5 | 14 | TRBD1 | TRBV19 | CASSTQGVGETQYF | TGTGCCAGTAGTACACAGGGGGTCGGAGAGACCCAGTACTTC
many | TRBJ1-2 | 12 | NA | TRBV29-1 | CSVEVGVYGYTF | TGCAGCGTTGAAGTAGGGGTATATGGCTACACCTTC
NA | TRBJ1-1 | 13 | NA | TRBV6-5 | CASSYKGDTEAFF | TGTGCCAGCAGTTATAAGGGGGACACTGAAGCTTTCTTT
many | TRBJ2-3 | 15 | TRBD2 | TRBV20-1 | CSARPLAGLTDTQYF | TGCAGTGCTAGACCCCTAGCGGGGCTCACAGATACGCAGTATTTT
few | TRBJ2-2 | 12 | NA | TRBV30 | CAWAEGTGELFF | TGTGCCTGGGCGGAGGGGACCGGGGAGCTGTTTTTT
NA | TRBJ1-5 | 15 | TRBD1 | TRBV7-2 | CASSLDGAGGQPQHF | TGTGCCAGCAGCTTAGATGGAGCAGGGGGACAGCCCCAGCATTTT
few | TRBJ1-5 | 14 | NA | TRBV27 | CASSSMYSNQPQHF | TGTGCCAGCAGTTCTATGTATAGCAATCAGCCCCAGCATTTT
many | TRBJ2-3 | 18 | TRBD2 | TRBV13 | CASSLAGLAGDSTDTQYF | TGTGCCAGCAGCTTAGCGGGACTAGCGGGGGACAGCACAGATACGCAGTATTTT
many | TRBJ2-7 | 14 | NA | TRBV24-1 | CATSDTARGYEQYF | TGTGCCACCAGTGACACCGCTAGAGGCTACGAGCAGTACTTC
NA | TRBJ2-3 | 14 | TRBD2 | TRBV7-6 | CASSQRGGRDTQYF | TGTGCCAGCAGCCAACGGGGGGGGCGGGATACGCAGTATTTT
few | TRBJ2-3 | 17 | TRBD2 | TRBV4-1 | CASSRGGLAGGTDTQYF | TGCGCCAGCAGCCGAGGGGGACTAGCGGGCGGCACAGATACGCAGTATTTT
NA | TRBJ2-7 | 12 | TRBD2 | TRBV20-1 | CSAPGLAYEQYF | TGCAGTGCCCCGGGACTAGCTTACGAGCAGTACTTC